This TCR beta chain was obtained from a study of blood T cell repertoires in COVID-19. The overall study: Acute and convalescent COVID-19 specimens originated in the United States, Italy and Spain. Sample material is recorded as cDNA or gDNA derived from T cells, B-cell-depleted T cells, or PBMCs.

Seattle researchers signed up patients amid active infection and tracked them longitudinally. The CDR3 length is 17 residues. Trimming shortened V by 4 bases and J by 2 bases, and 18 bases separated the two germline ends. Germline CDR1 reads MDHEN; CDR2 reads SYDVKM. In the original workflow: Nucleated cell counts were estimated from reference gene primer amplification. TCRdb keeps only in-frame clones here, not all; method: immunoSEQ multiplex PCR. V, J and clone size are taken as reported in that table, and D and trimming were inferred from the DNA itself. The sample has around 100,000 clones; less than 95% are singletons.

The sequenced material came from peripheral blood. The rearrangement uses TRBV28 and TRBJ1-3, with D possibly being TRBD1 (5 bases). The clonotype originates from a man aged 18 to 30 with COVID-19, enrolled during active disease. The CDR3 loop is CASSSQRGGATGNTIYF. CDR3 sequence (DNA): TGTGCCAGCAGTTCCCAACGAGGCGGGGCAACTGGAAACACCATATATTTT.